What follows describes a single T cell receptor beta chain. Its antigen is currently unknown. This entry comes from a study of shared clonotypes between healthy human individuals. Study-wide results and caveats: Naive CD4 clonotype sharing across several donors was 5% to 6%.

Germline V lookup: CDR1 MGHRA, CDR2 YSYEKL. Trimming removed 2 bases at V and 3 bases at J, with 13 bases between. This CDR3 has 15 amino acids. As handled by the study authors: Quality scores were absent from the junction-only immunoSEQ sequences, so filtering differed. The table came from immunoSEQ multiplex PCR; TCRdb's copy has only in-frame clones and leaves some out. Clonal size and the V and J genes are those of that table, whereas D and trimming came from the DNA. The sample lists about 2.3 million clones, 85% to 95% seen once, with 0.39% in the top ten. This clonotype was sampled from a young man in good health. Some clones in this sample may be carry-over from other donors' samples. Sequencing used naive CD4+ T cells from PBMCs. Subset noted: CD45RA+ positively selected. This rearrangement joins TRBV4-1 to TRBJ1-1; D gene uncertain. The CDR3 here is CASSQLSGVDTEAFF. The CDR3 DNA follows: TGCGCCAGCAGCCAACTAAGTGGGGTAGACACTGAAGCTTTCTTT.